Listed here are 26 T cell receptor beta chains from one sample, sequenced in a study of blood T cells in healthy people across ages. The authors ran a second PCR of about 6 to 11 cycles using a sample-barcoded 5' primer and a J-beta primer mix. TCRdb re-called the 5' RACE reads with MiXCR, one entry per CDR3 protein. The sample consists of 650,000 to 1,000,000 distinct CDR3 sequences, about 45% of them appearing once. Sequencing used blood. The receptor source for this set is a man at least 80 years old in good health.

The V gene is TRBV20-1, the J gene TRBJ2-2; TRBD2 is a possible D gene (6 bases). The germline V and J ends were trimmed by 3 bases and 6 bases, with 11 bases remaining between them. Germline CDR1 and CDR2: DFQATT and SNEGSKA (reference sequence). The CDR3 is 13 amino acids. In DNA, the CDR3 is TGCAGTGCTAGGCCAGGGAGGCCCGGGGAGCTGTTTTTT. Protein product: CSARPGRPGELFF.

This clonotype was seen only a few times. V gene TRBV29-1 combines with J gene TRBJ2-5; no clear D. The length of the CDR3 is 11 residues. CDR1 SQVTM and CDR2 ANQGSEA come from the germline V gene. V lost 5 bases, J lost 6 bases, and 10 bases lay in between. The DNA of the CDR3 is TGCAGCGTTAGGGAACAGAAGACCCAGTACTTC. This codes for CSVREQKTQYF.

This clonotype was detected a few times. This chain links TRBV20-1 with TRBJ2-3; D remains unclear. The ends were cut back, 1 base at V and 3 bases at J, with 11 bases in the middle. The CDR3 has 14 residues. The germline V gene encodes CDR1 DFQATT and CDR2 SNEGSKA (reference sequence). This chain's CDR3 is CSARAPLGTDTQYF. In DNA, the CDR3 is TGCAGTGCTAGAGCCCCCCTTGGGACAGATACGCAGTATTTT.

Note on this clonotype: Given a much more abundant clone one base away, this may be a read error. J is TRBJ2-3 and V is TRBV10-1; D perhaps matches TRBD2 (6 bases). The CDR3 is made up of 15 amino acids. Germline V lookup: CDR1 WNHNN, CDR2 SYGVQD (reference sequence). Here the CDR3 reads CASSDVRGGTDTRYF. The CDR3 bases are TGCGCCAGCAGTGATGTGCGGGGTGGCACAGATACGCGGTATTTT.

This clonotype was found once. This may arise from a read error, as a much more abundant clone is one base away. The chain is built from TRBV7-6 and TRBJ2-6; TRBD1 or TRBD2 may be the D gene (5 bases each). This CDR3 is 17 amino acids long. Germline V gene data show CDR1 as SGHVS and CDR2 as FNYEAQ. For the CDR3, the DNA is TGTGCCAGCGGCTTAATGGGACGTAACTCTGGGGCCAACGTCCTGACTTTC. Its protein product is CASGLMGRNSGANVLTF.

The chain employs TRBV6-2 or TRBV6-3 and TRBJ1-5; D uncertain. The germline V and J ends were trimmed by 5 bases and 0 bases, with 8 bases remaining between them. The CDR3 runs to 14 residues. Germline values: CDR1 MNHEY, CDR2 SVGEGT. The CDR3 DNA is TGTGCCAGCAGTCCGACAAATAGCAATCAGCCCCAGCATTTT. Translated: CASSPTNSNQPQHF.

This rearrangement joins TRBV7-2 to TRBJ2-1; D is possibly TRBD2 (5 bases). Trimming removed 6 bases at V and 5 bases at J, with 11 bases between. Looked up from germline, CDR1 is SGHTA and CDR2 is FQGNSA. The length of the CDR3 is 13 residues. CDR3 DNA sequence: TGTGCCAGCAGGGTTTCGACTAACAATGAGCAGTTCTTC. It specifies CASRVSTNNEQFF.

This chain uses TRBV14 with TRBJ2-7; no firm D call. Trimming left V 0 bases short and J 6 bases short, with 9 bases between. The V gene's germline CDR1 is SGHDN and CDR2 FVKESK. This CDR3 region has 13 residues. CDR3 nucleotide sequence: TGTGCCAGCAGCCAAGATTTAGAAGGCGAGCAGTACTTC. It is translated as CASSQDLEGEQYF.

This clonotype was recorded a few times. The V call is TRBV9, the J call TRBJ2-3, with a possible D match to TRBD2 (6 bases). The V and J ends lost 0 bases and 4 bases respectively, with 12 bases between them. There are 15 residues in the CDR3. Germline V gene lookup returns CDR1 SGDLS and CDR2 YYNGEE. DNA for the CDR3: TGTGCCAGCAGCGTAGGAGTTTCGGGAGCAGATACGCAGTATTTT. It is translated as CASSVGVSGADTQYF.

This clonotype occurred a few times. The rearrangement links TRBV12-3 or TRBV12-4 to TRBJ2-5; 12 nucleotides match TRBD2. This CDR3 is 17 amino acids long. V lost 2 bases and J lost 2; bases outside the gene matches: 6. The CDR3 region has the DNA TGTGCCAGCAGTTTACAGACTAGCGGGAGTGGTCAAGAGACCCAGTACTTC. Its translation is CASSLQTSGSGQETQYF.

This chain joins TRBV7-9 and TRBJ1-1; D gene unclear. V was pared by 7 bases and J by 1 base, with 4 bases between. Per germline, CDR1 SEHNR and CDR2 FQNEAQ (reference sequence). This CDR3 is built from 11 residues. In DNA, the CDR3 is TGTGCCAGCACCTCGAACACTGAAGCTTTCTTT. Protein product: CASTSNTEAFF.

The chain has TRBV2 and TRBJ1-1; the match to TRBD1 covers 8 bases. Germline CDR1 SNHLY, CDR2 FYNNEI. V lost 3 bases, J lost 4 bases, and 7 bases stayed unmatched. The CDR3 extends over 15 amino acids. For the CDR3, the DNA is TGTGCCAGCAGTGATGGGACAGGCAGGGGCACTGAAGCTTTCTTT. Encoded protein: CASSDGTGRGTEAFF.

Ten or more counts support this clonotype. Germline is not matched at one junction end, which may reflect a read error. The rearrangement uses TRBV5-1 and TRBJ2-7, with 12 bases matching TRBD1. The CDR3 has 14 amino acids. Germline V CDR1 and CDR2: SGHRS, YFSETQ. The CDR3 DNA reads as TGTGCCAGCAGCTTAGGGACAGGGGGCCACGAGCAGTACTTC. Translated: CASSLGTGGHEQYF.

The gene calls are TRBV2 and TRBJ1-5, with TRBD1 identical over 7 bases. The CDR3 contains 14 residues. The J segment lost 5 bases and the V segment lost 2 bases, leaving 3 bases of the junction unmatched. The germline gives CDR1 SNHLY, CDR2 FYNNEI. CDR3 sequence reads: CASSETTGDQPQHF. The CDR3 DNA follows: TGTGCCAGCAGTGAAACCACAGGGGATCAGCCCCAGCATTTT. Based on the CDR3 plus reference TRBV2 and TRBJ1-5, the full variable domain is EPEVTQTPSHQVTQMGQEVILRCVPISNHLYFYWYRQILGQKVEFLVSFYNNEISEKSEIFDDQFSVERPDGSNFTLKIRSTKLEDSAMYFCASSETTGDQPQHFGDGTRLSIL.

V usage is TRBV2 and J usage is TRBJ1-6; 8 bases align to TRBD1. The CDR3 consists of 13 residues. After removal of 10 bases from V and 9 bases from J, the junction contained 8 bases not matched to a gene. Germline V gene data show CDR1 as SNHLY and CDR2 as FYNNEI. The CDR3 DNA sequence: TGTGCCATAGGGATAACAGGGGGTTCACCCCTCCACTTT. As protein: CAIGITGGSPLHF.

In DNA form, the CDR3 reads TGTGCCAGCAGTTTCGTGGGTACTAGAAGCAATGAGCAGTACTTC. As protein: CASSFVGTRSNEQYF. This chain links TRBV28 with TRBJ2-7, with D perhaps TRBD2 (5 bases). Trimming removed 3 bases at V and 7 bases at J, with 19 bases between. Germline V CDR1 and CDR2: MDHEN, SYDVKM. The CDR3 extends over 15 amino acids.

CDR3 sequence (DNA): TGTGCCAGCAGTTACGGGGCAGTCAACACCGGGGAGCTGTTTTTT. Amino acids: CASSYGAVNTGELFF. The V gene is TRBV6-2 or TRBV6-3, the J gene TRBJ2-2; D might be TRBD1 (5 bases). Germline CDR1 is MNHEY and CDR2 is SVGEGT. The CDR3 contains 15 residues. Trimming removed 2 bases from V and 2 bases from J, with 9 bases in between.

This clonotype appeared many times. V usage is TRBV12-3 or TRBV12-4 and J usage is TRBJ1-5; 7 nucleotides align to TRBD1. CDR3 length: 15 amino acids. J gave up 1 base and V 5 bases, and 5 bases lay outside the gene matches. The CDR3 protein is CASSVRGLSNQPQHF. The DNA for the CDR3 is TGTGCCAGCAGTGTCAGGGGGTTAAGCAATCAGCCCCAGCATTTT.

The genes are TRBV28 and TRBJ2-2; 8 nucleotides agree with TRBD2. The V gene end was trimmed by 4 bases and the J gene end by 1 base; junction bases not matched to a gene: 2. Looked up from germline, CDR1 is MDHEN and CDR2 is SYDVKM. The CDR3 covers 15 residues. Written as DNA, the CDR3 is TGTGCCAGCAGTTGCCTAGCGGGGAACACCGGGGAGCTGTTTTTT. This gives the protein CASSCLAGNTGELFF.

The CDR3 loop reads CASRVTLASGSYEQYF. The CDR3 DNA reads TGCGCCAGCAGGGTCACCCTGGCTAGCGGGTCCTACGAGCAGTACTTC. V is TRBV5-1 and J is TRBJ2-7, with 8 bases aligning to TRBD2. After removal of 5 bases from V and 1 base from J, the junction contained 11 bases not matched to a gene. Germline V lookup: CDR1 SGHRS, CDR2 YFSETQ. The CDR3 has 16 amino acids.

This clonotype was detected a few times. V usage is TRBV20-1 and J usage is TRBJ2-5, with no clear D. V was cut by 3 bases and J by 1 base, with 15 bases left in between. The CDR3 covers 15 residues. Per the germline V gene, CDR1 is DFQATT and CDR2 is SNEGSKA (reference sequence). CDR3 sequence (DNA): TGCAGTGCTAGTTCTTTTGGCAGAAGCCAAGAGACCCAGTACTTC. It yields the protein CSASSFGRSQETQYF.

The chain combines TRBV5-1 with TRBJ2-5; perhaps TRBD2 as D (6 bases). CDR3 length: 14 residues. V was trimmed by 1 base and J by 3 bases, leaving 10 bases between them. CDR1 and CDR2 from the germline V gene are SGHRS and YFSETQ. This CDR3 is CASSLLGTEETQYF. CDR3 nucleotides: TGCGCCAGCAGCTTGCTTGGGACTGAAGAGACCCAGTACTTC.

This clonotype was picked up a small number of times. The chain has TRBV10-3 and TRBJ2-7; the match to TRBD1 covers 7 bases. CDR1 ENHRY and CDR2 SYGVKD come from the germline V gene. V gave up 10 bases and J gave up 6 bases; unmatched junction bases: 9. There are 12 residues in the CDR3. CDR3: CATEDRDAEQYF. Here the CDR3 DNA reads TGTGCCACCGAAGACAGGGACGCCGAGCAGTACTTC.

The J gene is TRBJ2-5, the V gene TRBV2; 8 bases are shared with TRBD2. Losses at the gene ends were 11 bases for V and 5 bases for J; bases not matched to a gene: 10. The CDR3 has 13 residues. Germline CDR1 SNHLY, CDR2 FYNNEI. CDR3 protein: CAGLPSGSETQYF. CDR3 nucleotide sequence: TGTGCCGGACTTCCGAGCGGGAGCGAGACCCAGTACTTC.

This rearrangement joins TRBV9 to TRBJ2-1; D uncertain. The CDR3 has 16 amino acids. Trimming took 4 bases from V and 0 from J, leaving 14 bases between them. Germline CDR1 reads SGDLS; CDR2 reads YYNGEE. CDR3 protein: CASSPGGSSSYNEQFF. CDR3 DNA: TGTGCCAGCAGCCCCGGTGGTTCGAGCTCCTACAATGAGCAGTTCTTC. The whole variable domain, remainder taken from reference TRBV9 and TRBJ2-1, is DSGVTQTPKHLITATGQRVTLRCSPRSGDLSVYWYQQSLDQGLQFLIQYYNGEERAKGNILERFSAQQFPDLHSELNLSSLELGDSALYFCASSPGGSSSYNEQFFGPGTRLTVL.

The CDR3 spells CSARDHRQPVETQYF. CDR3 sequence (DNA): TGCAGTGCTAGAGACCACAGACAGCCCGTAGAGACCCAGTACTTC. The rearrangement uses TRBV20-1 and TRBJ2-5; D might be TRBD1 (5 bases). CDR1 and CDR2 (germline): DFQATT, SNEGSKA (reference sequence). The CDR3 runs 15 residues. Trimming took 0 bases from V and 4 from J, leaving 15 bases between them.